The entry that follows covers one TCR beta chain sequence. Profiled with immunoSEQ multiplex PCR; TCRdb holds only in-frame clones, not every one. Among over 150,000 clones, roughly 94% were seen once, and the ten largest hold 1.1% to 1.5%. The data stem from a study of control samples from healthy donors and cancer patients. CDR3 length: 13 residues. CDR1 is SEHNR and CDR2 is FQNEAQ in the germline V gene (reference sequence). V was pared by 5 bases and J by 6 bases, with 11 bases between. The rearrangement uses TRBV7-9 and TRBJ1-5, with D possibly TRBD1 on 6 matching bases. Sequencing input: blood. The TCR was taken from a woman aged 18-35 years in good health. The CDR3 spells CASSPQGAQPQHF. CDR3 in DNA: TGTGCCAGCAGCCCACAGGGTGCTCAGCCCCAGCATTTT.